Presented here are 25 T cell receptor beta chains from one specimen sequenced in a study of OX40 agonist ivuxolimab in advanced cancers. Clones were read by immunoSEQ multiplex PCR, and TCRdb kept only the in-frame ones, dropping some. The repertoire holds fewer than 65,000 clones, with around 86% as singletons. The starting material was CD4+ or CD8+ T cells sorted from blood, obtained in a trial of the OX40 agonist ivuxolimab. The receptors shown here come from an adult with an advanced solid tumor such as melanoma, head and neck, liver or kidney cancer.

The chain has TRBV1 and TRBJ2-3. TRBV1 is an annotated pseudogene. CDR3 length: 17 amino acids. CDR3 residues: CTSSHNLFRPIADTQYF. The CDR3, as DNA: TGCACCAGCAGCCATAATTTATTCCGGCCAATCGCAGATACGCAGTATTTT.

The CDR3 protein is CASSEGLPYSYEQYF. In DNA, the CDR3 is TGTGCCAGCAGCGAGGGACTACCTTACTCCTACGAGCAGTACTTC. The J gene is TRBJ2-7, the V gene TRBV7-2, with TRBD2 identical over 7 bases. Germline V gives CDR1 SGHTA, CDR2 FQGNSA. The CDR3 is made up of 15 amino acids. V gave up 5 bases and J gave up 0 bases; unmatched junction bases: 7.

The chain links TRBV5-6 to TRBJ2-7; 7 bases fit TRBD1. V dropped 2 bases and J dropped 6; count of bases not matched to a gene: 8. CDR1 is SGHDT and CDR2 is YYEEEE in the germline V gene. The CDR3 is 14 amino acids. The CDR3 DNA reads TGTGCCAGCAGCTTACAGGGGATGCAAATCGAGCAGTACTTC. Protein: CASSLQGMQIEQYF.

This rearrangement joins TRBV6-4 to TRBJ1-5, with 8 positions matching TRBD1. Trimming cost V 2 bases and J 9 bases; bases outside gene matches: 9. Looked up from germline, CDR1 is MRHNA and CDR2 is SNTAGT. The CDR3 has 15 residues. The CDR3 loop reads CASSDEGQGRRPQHF. DNA of the CDR3: TGTGCCAGCAGTGACGAAGGACAGGGACGACGGCCCCAGCATTTT.

V gene TRBV19 combines with J gene TRBJ1-1, with D possibly being TRBD1 (5 bases). This CDR3 spans 13 amino acids. Germline V CDR1 and CDR2: LNHDA, SQIVND (reference sequence). V was pared by 4 bases and J by 5 bases, with 11 bases between. The CDR3 reads CASSSSRGTEAFF. The CDR3 coding sequence is TGTGCCAGTAGTAGTTCACGGGGGACTGAAGCTTTCTTT.

The rearrangement links TRBV7-2 to TRBJ2-5; D is unresolved. Germline V gene lookup returns CDR1 SGHTA and CDR2 FQGNSA. The CDR3 covers 13 residues. V dropped 2 bases and J dropped 5 bases, with 9 bases sitting between them. CDR3: CASSLFLTETQYF. In DNA, the CDR3 is TGTGCCAGCAGCTTATTCCTAACGGAGACCCAGTACTTC.

The rearrangement joins TRBV6-6 to TRBJ1-5, with 7 bases fitting TRBD1. Germline V gene lookup returns CDR1 MNHNY and CDR2 SVGAGI (reference sequence). V shed 0 bases and J 5 bases; nucleotides not matched to a gene: 7. This CDR3 is built from 16 residues. The CDR3 spells CASSYSPQGSYQPQHF. DNA of the CDR3: TGTGCCAGCAGTTACTCCCCACAGGGGAGTTATCAGCCCCAGCATTTT.

The chain links TRBV18 to TRBJ2-3, with TRBD1 identical over 7 bases. CDR3 length: 15 amino acids. Germline CDR1 KGHSH, CDR2 LQKENI. V gave up 5 bases and J gave up 2 bases; unmatched junction bases: 7. This CDR3 is CASSFRDSNTDTQYF. CDR3 coding DNA: TGTGCCAGCTCATTCCGGGACAGTAACACAGATACGCAGTATTTT.

CDR3 region: CASSIEQGGTEQYF. CDR3 coding DNA: TGTGCCAGTAGTATAGAGCAGGGGGGCACCGAGCAGTACTTC. J is TRBJ2-7 and V is TRBV19; maybe TRBD1 (7 bases). Germline CDR1 and CDR2: LNHDA and SQIVND (reference sequence). CDR3 length: 14 amino acids. Trimming removed 0 bases at V and 6 bases at J, with 12 bases between.

The chain combines TRBV5-1 with TRBJ1-2; D call uncertain. CDR1 SGHRS and CDR2 YFSETQ come from the germline V gene. The CDR3 is 14 amino acids. The ends were cut back, 4 bases at V and 4 bases at J, with 14 bases in the middle. The CDR3 spells CASSQLTDGYGYTF. The CDR3 bases are TGCGCCAGCAGCCAACTTACTGACGGCTATGGCTACACCTTC.

The chain carries TRBV28 and TRBJ1-2; the match to TRBD1 covers 7 bases. V lost 2 bases and J lost 3; bases outside the gene matches: 3. CDR1 and CDR2 from the germline V gene are MDHEN and SYDVKM. The CDR3 sequence is 14 residues long. CDR3 loop: CASSLPTGDYGYTF. The DNA of the CDR3 is TGTGCCAGCAGTTTACCCACAGGGGACTATGGCTACACCTTC.

The chain combines TRBV7-8 with TRBJ1-1; 7 positions match TRBD1. Germline-derived CDR1 and CDR2 are SGHVS and FQNEAQ. The junction had 9 bases not matched to a gene; V was cut back by 6 bases and J by 8 bases. The CDR3 runs 13 residues. The CDR3 DNA sequence: TGTGCCAGCAGGCCCGGGACAGCCCTAGAAGCTTTCTTT. This translates into CASRPGTALEAFF.

The V and J genes are TRBV6-5 and TRBJ2-4, with a weak D call TRBD2 (6 bases). Germline CDR1 and CDR2: MNHEY and SVGAGI. V lost 2 bases and J 1 base, leaving 6 bases between the germline ends. This CDR3 has 14 amino acids. CDR3 in DNA: TGTGCCAGCAGTTACGGGAGGGCCAAAAACATTCAGTACTTC. The encoded protein is CASSYGRAKNIQYF.

The rearrangement uses TRBV29-1 and TRBJ2-1; weak D call: TRBD1 (6 bases). The length of the CDR3 is 13 residues. Deletions cut 6 bases from V and 15 bases from J, with 24 bases between. The germline CDR1 and CDR2 sequences are SQVTM and ANQGSEA. The CDR3 loop reads CSVALPPGVGSFF. The DNA of the CDR3 is TGCAGCGTCGCTTTGCCCCCAGGGGTCGGGTCGTTCTTC.

In this sample, this clone turned up a few times. The genes are TRBV13 and TRBJ1-1; D remains unclear. Germline CDR1 is PRHDT and CDR2 is FYEKMQ (reference sequence). Trimming stripped 3 bases from V and 1 base from J, with 9 bases between. This CDR3 is 14 amino acids long. The DNA for the CDR3 is TGTGCCAGCAGCTTCAGCCGCCCGAACACTGAAGCTTTCTTT. It yields the protein CASSFSRPNTEAFF.

This clone was picked up a small number of times. V is TRBV5-4 and J is TRBJ1-4; perhaps TRBD1 as D (5 bases). Germline CDR1 reads SGHNT; CDR2 reads YYREEE (reference sequence). Trimming left V 4 bases short and J 5 bases short, with 15 bases between. This CDR3 comprises 15 residues. CDR3 region: CASSRPGGENEKLFF. The DNA of the CDR3 is TGTGCCAGCAGCCGGCCGGGAGGGGAGAATGAAAAACTGTTTTTT.

The CDR3 region has the DNA TGTGCCAGCAGCTTCGGGACAGATCTATACGAGCAGTACTTC. As protein: CASSFGTDLYEQYF. The chain uses TRBV11-1 and TRBJ2-7; TRBD1 aligns across 7 bases. Germline-derived CDR1 and CDR2 are SGHAT and FQDESV (reference sequence). Trimming at V came to 3 bases and at J to 4 bases, leaving 6 bases not matched to a gene. The CDR3 covers 14 residues. Full variable domain (missing parts from reference TRBV11-1 and TRBJ2-7): EAEVAQSPRYKITEKSQAVAFWCDPISGHATLYWYRQILGQGPELLVQFQDESVVDDSQLPKDRFSAERLKGVDSTLKIQPAELGDSAMYLCASSFGTDLYEQYFGPGTRLTVT.

The chain is built from TRBV2 and TRBJ2-6; 10 bases agree with TRBD1. Germline lookup yields CDR1 SNHLY and CDR2 FYNNEI. V trimming: 3 bases; J trimming: 4 bases; junction bases outside the gene matches: 6. This CDR3 has 17 residues. CDR3 nucleotides: TGTGCCAGCAGTGACCGGGACAGGGGACCGGGGGCCAACGTCCTGACTTTC. Translation gives CASSDRDRGPGANVLTF.

J is TRBJ1-1 and V is TRBV19; D remains ambiguous. The CDR3 has 15 residues. V dropped 1 base and J dropped 2 bases, with 11 bases sitting between them. Germline CDR1 LNHDA, CDR2 SQIVND (reference sequence). CDR3: CASSIGTPQNTEAFF. CDR3 sequence (DNA): TGTGCCAGTAGTATAGGGACTCCCCAAAACACTGAAGCTTTCTTT.

J is TRBJ2-2 and V is TRBV4-3; D possibly uses TRBD1 or TRBD2 (5 bases each). Trimming cost V 4 bases and J 6 bases, with 21 bases left between them. The germline gives CDR1 LGHNA, CDR2 YSLEER. This CDR3 region has 17 residues. CDR3 DNA sequence: TGCGCCAGCAGCCCAATCCTAGTGGGGGTAAGAGCCGGGGAGCTGTTTTTT. Protein sequence: CASSPILVGVRAGELFF.

This sequence joins TRBV14 and TRBJ2-3; the D gene is possibly TRBD2 (5 bases). This CDR3 has 15 residues. Germline CDR1 SGHDN, CDR2 FVKESK. V was cut by 4 bases and J by 6 bases, with 17 bases left in between. The CDR3 region is CASSRDRLAVDTQYF. The CDR3, as DNA: TGTGCCAGCAGCCGGGATCGTCTAGCCGTTGATACGCAGTATTTT.

The rearrangement joins TRBV20-1 to TRBJ1-2, with D uncertain. The V gene's germline CDR1 is DFQATT and CDR2 SNEGSKA (reference sequence). Trimming took off 5 bases at V and 7 bases at J, with 11 bases between the two ends. This CDR3 region has 11 residues. This chain's CDR3 is CSARGSFGYTF. The CDR3 DNA reads TGCAGTGCTCGCGGTAGTTTTGGCTACACCTTC.

The rearrangement joins TRBV27 to TRBJ1-2, with 9 positions matching TRBD1. CDR1 is MNHEY, CDR2 SMNVEV, per germline (reference sequence). The CDR3 covers 13 residues. The J segment lost 8 bases and the V segment lost 6 bases, leaving 7 bases of the junction unmatched. The CDR3 region is CASRRTGVGGYTF. In DNA, the CDR3 is TGTGCCAGCAGAAGGACAGGGGTTGGAGGCTACACCTTC.

V usage is TRBV5-6 and J usage is TRBJ1-4; D gene unclear. Germline loops: CDR1 SGHDT, CDR2 YYEEEE. Trimming shortened V by 3 bases and J by 0 bases, and 12 bases separated the two germline ends. The CDR3 extends over 16 amino acids. The CDR3 region is CASSSYAYATNEKLFF. In DNA, the CDR3 is TGTGCCAGCAGCTCTTATGCCTACGCAACTAATGAAAAACTGTTTTTT.

J is TRBJ1-4 and V is TRBV6-5; D uncertain. Between the trimmed V and J ends, which lost 8 bases and 0 bases, there was a span of 7 bases. The CDR3 has 13 amino acids. The V gene's germline CDR1 is MNHEY and CDR2 SVGAGI. In nucleotides, the CDR3 is TGTGCCAGCGCTAACCCAACTAATGAAAAACTGTTTTTT. Translation: CASANPTNEKLFF.